The 6 T cell receptor delta chains below all came from one sample that was sequenced in a study of γδ T cells in repeated Plasmodium falciparum infection. TCRdb re-identified clones in the multiplex PCR reads via CATT. The sample carries over 45,000 delta-chain clones, around 1.6% recorded once. Gammadelta T cells were flow-sorted from PBMC into Vgamma9/Vdelta2+ and Vdelta2-negative populations for bulk analysis. Sample: gamma-delta T cells from blood. These TCRs come from a pool of human donors (malaria-infected and uninfected, not separated).

This clone was detected a few times. A much larger clone lies a single base off, so this may be a read error. Other nucleotide sequences from this sample produce the same CDR3. The CDR3 loop reads CAYSAFLLLGDIGADKLIF. In nucleotides, the CDR3 is TGTGCCTACTCGGCCTTCCTTTTACTGGGGGATATTGGGGCCGATAAGCTCATCTTT. This chain links TRDV3 with TRDJ1, with TRDD3 matching 11 bases. Germline CDR1 and CDR2: TVYSNPD and GDNSRS (reference sequence). The CDR3 is 19 amino acids. Filled out from reference TRDV3 and TRDJ1, the complete variable domain reads CDKVTQSSPDQTVASGSEVVLLCTYDTVYSNPDLFWYRIRPDYSFQFVFYGDNSRSEGADFTQGRFSVKHILTQKAFHLVISPVRTEDSATYYCAYSAFLLLGDIGADKLIFGKGTRVTVEP.

This clone was detected only a few times. The TCRdb protein, from a much larger clone, departs from this DNA's translation at residue 10, likely by read error; the protein shown derives from the DNA. The gene calls are TRDV1 and TRDJ1; either TRDD2 or TRDD3 may fit D (5 bases each). TCRdb is silent on the J gene; assignment here came from matching the DNA to germline. V lost 6 bases and J lost 0, with 26 bases in between. The CDR3 covers 19 residues. CDR1 is TSWWSYY and CDR2 is QGS in the germline V gene. CDR3 protein: CALGDGVLWQGAHTDKLIF. The CDR3 bases are TGTGCTCTTGGAGATGGAGTCCTATGGCAGGGGGCGCACACCGATAAACTCATCTTT.

This clone was counted a few times. This probably arose from a read error, given a far larger clone one base away. This sample also contains other DNA sequences that code for the same CDR3. The chain combines TRDV1 with TRDJ1; the D gene is possibly TRDD3 (5 bases). Germline V gene sequence: CDR1 TSWWSYY, CDR2 QGS. This CDR3 has 17 residues. The CDR3, as DNA: TGTGCTCTTGGGGAACCTAGGCATACGACGAACACCGATAAACTCATTTTT. As protein: CALGEPRHTTNTDKLIF.

Comment on this clone: It is likely a read error: a sequence one base away is far more abundant. The rearrangement joins TRDV2 to TRDJ1, with TRDD3 matching 7 bases. Because TCRdb records no J gene, it was assigned here through a match of the DNA to germline. This CDR3 spans 19 amino acids. Germline V gene sequence: CDR1 GEAIGNYY, CDR2 EKD. The V segment lost 0 bases and the J segment 0 bases; nucleotides outside the gene matches: 15. CDR3 nucleotides: TGTGCCTGTGACACCGCCTACACCTGGGGGCCCTGGTACACCGATAAACTCATCTTT. Translating it yields CACDTAYTWGPWYTDKLIF.

Only a few counts were recorded for this clone. TCRdb pairs this DNA with a much larger clone's protein that differs at residue 11, likely a read error; the protein shown was translated from the DNA. The J gene is TRDJ1, the V gene TRDV1; 8 nucleotides agree with TRDD3. The germline V gene encodes CDR1 TSWWSYY and CDR2 QGS. The CDR3 extends over 17 amino acids. The V segment lost 2 bases and the J segment 10 bases; nucleotides outside the gene matches: 18. DNA for the CDR3: TGTGCTCTTGGGGAAGAGGGTCTACTGGGGGGTACCATAAGACTCATCTTT. Translated, it gives CALGEEGLLGGTIRLIF.

For this clone: TCRdb's entry gives the protein of a much larger clone, which mismatches this DNA's translation at residue 13, likely from a read error; the protein reported here is translated from the DNA. The V gene is TRDV1, the J gene TRDJ1, with D maybe TRDD3 (5 bases). Germline CDR1 reads TSWWSYY; CDR2 reads QGS. The V gene lost 4 bases and the J gene lost 13 bases, with 25 bases spanning the gap. There are 15 residues in the CDR3. As DNA, the CDR3 is TGTGCTCTTGGGGTCTTGGGGTACCTGTGGGGACAACCCATCTTT. This codes for CALGVLGYLWGQPIF.